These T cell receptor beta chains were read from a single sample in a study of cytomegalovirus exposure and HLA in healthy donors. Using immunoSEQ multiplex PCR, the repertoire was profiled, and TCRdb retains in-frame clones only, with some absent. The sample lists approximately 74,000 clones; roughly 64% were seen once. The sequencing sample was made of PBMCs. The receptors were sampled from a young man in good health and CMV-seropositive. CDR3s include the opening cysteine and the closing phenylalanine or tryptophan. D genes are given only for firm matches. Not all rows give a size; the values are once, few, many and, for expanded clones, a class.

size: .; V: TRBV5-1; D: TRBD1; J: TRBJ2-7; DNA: TGCGCCAGCAGCCATGGGACAGGAACCTACGAGCAGTACTTC; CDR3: CASSHGTGTYEQYF
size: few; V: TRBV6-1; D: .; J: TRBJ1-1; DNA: TGTGCCAGCATGGGGCTCACTGAAGCTTTCTTT; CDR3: CASMGLTEAFF
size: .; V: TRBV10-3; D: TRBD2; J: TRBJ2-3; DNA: TGTGCCACCTCTAGGAGAGCGGGAGGTACAGATACGCAGTATTTT; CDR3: CATSRRAGGTDTQYF
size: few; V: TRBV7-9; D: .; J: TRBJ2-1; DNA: TGTGCCAGCAGCCAAGGGGGGGGCAATGAGCAGTTCTTC; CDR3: CASSQGGGNEQFF
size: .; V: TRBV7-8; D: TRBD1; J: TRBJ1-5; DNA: TGTGCCAGCAGCCCCGACAGGGGGTCGAGCAATCAGCCCCAGCATTTT; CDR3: CASSPDRGSSNQPQHF
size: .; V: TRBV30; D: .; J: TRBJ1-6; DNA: TGTGCCGGTACGACGGAGAATAATTCACCCCTCCACTTT; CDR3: CAGTTENNSPLHF
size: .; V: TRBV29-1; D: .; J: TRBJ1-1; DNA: TGCAGCGTCCGGGACTTCCCAGCGGACACTGAAGCTTTCTTT; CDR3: CSVRDFPADTEAFF
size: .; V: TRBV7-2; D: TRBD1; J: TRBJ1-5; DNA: TGTGCCAGCAGCCGGGGACAGTTCCCAAATCAGCCCCAGCATTTT; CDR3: CASSRGQFPNQPQHF
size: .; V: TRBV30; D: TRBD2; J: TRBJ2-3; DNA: TGTGCCTGGAGTCCCGGACTAGCGGGGGGGTATACGCAGTATTTT; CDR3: CAWSPGLAGGYTQYF
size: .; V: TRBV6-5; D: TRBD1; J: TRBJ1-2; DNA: TGTGCCAGCAAAGGGGACAGCACTAACTATGGCTACACCTTC; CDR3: CASKGDSTNYGYTF
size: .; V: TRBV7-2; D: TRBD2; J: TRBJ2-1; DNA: TGTGCCAGCAGCTCCGGAGGGGGCGGGAGGGGCCCGCTCTACAATGAGCAGTTCTTC; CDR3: CASSSGGGGRGPLYNEQFF
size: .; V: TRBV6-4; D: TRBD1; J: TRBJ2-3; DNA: TGTGCCAGCAGTGACTCGCCGGCAGGGGGCGGCACAGATACGCAGTATTTT; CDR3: CASSDSPAGGGTDTQYF
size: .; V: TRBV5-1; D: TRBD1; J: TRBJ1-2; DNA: TGCGCCAGCAAGTCACAGGGGGCGGCCTATGGCTACACCTTC; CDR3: CASKSQGAAYGYTF
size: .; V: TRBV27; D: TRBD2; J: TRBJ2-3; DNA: TGTGCCAGCAGTGAAAGACTCGGACTAGCGGGTGGCACAGATACGCAGTATTTT; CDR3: CASSERLGLAGGTDTQYF
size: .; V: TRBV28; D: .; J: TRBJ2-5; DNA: TGTGCCAGCAGTTTCTCCGGGACACGGAACCAAGAGACCCAGTACTTC; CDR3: CASSFSGTRNQETQYF
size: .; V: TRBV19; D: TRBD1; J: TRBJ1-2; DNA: TGTGCCAGTAGTCAACGGGACAGCAACTATGGCTACACCTTC; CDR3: CASSQRDSNYGYTF
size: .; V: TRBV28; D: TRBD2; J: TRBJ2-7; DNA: TGTGCCAGCAGTTACGGGGGGGCCGACGAGCAGTACTTC; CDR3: CASSYGGADEQYF
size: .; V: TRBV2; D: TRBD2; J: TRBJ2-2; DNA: TGTGCCAGCGGCGGGGGGAGGGAAGTCACCGGGGAGCTGTTTTTT; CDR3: CASGGGREVTGELFF
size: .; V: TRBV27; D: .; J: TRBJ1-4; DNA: TGTGCCAGCAGTTCCTTGTGGGACAAGGAAAAACTGTTTTTT; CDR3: CASSSLWDKEKLFF
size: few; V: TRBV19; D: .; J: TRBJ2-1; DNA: TGTGCCAGTAGTGGTAGACAGAACAACAATGAGCAGTTCTTC; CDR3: CASSGRQNNNEQFF
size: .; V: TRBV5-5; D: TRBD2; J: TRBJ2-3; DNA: TGTGCCAGCAGCTTGGTGACTAGCGGGTTGTTCACAGATACGCAGTATTTT; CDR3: CASSLVTSGLFTDTQYF
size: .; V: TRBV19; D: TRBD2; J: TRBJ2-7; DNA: TGTGCCAGTAGTATCGCAACTAGCGGGAGTTACGAGCAGTACTTC; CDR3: CASSIATSGSYEQYF
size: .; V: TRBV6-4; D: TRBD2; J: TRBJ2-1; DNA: TGTGCCAGCAGTGAACTAGCGGGGGGAAGGAATGAGCAGTTCTTC; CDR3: CASSELAGGRNEQFF
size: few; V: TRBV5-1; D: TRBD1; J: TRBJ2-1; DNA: TGCGCCAGCAGCTCGACTCGACAGGGGGGTTACAATGAGCAGTTCTTC; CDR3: CASSSTRQGGYNEQFF
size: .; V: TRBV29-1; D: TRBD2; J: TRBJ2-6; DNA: TGCAGCGTTGAACATAGCGGGGGTAGCGGGAGTCGTGGGGCCAACGTCCTGACTTTC; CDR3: CSVEHSGGSGSRGANVLTF
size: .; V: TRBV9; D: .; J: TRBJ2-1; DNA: TGTGCCAGCAGCCCCCGACGGAGCTCCTACAATGAGCAGTTCTTC; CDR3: CASSPRRSSYNEQFF
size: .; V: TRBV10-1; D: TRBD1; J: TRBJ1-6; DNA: TGCGCCAGCAGTGTGGGACAGTATAATTCACCCCTCCACTTT; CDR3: CASSVGQYNSPLHF
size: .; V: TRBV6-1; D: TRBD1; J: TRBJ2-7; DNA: TGTGCCAGCAGCGAGATCCGGGACAGCCCCTACGAGCAGTACTTC; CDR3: CASSEIRDSPYEQYF
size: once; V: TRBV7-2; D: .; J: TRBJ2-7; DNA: TGTGCCAGCAGCTTAGTCGGGGGAAGCTCCTACGAGCAGTACTTC; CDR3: CASSLVGGSSYEQYF
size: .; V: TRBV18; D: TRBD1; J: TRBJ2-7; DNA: TGTGCCAGCTCACCACCCCCGGGACAGATAAACTACGAGCAGTACTTC; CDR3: CASSPPPGQINYEQYF
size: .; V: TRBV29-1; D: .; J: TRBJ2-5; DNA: TGCAGCGTTAGTGGCGAACAGGGAGTGGGAGAGACCCAGTACTTC; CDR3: CSVSGEQGVGETQYF
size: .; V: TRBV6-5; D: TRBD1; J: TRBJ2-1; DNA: TGTGCCAGCAGTTACCGGGGCAGGGGGCACAATGAGCAGTTCTTC; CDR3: CASSYRGRGHNEQFF
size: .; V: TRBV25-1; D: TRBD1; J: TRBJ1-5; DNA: TGTGCCAGCACCCCTACAGGGGGCGATCAGCCCCAGCATTTT; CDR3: CASTPTGGDQPQHF
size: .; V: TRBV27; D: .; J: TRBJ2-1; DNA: TGTGCCATCTGGCCAGGGTCCGGCAATGAGCAGTTCTTC; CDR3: CAIWPGSGNEQFF
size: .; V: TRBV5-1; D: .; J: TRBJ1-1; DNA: TGCGCCAGCAGCTCGTCAGGGAACACTGAAGCTTTCTTT; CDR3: CASSSSGNTEAFF
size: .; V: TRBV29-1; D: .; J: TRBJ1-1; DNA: TGCAGCGCTAAGAACACTGAAGCTTTCTTT; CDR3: CSAKNTEAFF
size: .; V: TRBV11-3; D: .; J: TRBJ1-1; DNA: TGTGCCAGCAGGCCACAAATCCCGAACACTGAAGCTTTCTTT; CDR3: CASRPQIPNTEAFF
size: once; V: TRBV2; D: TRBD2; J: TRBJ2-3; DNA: TGTGCCAGCAATATAATAGCGGGGGGGGGCACAGATACGCAGTATTTT; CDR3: CASNIIAGGGTDTQYF
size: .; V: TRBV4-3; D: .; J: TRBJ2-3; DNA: TGCGCCAGCAGCCAAGTTCCCGTCCGCACAGATACGCAGTATTTT; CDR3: CASSQVPVRTDTQYF
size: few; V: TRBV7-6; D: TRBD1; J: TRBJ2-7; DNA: TGTGCCAGCAGCTCCTACAGGGGGTGGGAGCAGTACTTC; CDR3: CASSSYRGWEQYF
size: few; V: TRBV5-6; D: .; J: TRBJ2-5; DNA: TGTGCCAGCAGCAGGGACATCGGGGCGGAGACCCAGTACTTC; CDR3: CASSRDIGAETQYF
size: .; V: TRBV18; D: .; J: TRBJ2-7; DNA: TGTGCCAGCTCACACGGGACTCCTAGCTCCTACGAGCAGTACTTC; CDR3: CASSHGTPSSYEQYF
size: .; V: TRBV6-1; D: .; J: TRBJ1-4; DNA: TGTGCCAGCTCTAAAGGGGATAATGAAAAACTGTTTTTT; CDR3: CASSKGDNEKLFF
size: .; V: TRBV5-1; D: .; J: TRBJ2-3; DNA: TGCGCCAGCAGCTTGCTCGGGATAGATACGCAGTATTTT; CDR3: CASSLLGIDTQYF
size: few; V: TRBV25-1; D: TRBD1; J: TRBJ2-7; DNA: TGTGCCAGCAGTGTAAACCGGGACAGGGGTTCCTACGAGCAGTACTTC; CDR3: CASSVNRDRGSYEQYF
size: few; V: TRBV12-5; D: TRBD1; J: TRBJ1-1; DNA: TGTGCTAGTGGTTTTAATTTAAAGAGGGACAGCGTAAACACTGAAGCTTTCTTT; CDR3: CASGFNLKRDSVNTEAFF
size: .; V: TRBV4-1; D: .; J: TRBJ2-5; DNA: TGCGCCAGCAGCCCCCACCGGTCCGGGGTCCGGGAGACCCAGTACTTC; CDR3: CASSPHRSGVRETQYF
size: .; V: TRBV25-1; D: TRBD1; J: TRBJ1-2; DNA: TGTGCCAGCAGTCCCTTTGGGACAGGGGATTACACCTTC; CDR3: CASSPFGTGDYTF
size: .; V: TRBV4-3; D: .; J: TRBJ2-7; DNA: TGCGCCAGCAGCCCGACTGGGGGGTCCCCCCTCTACGAGCAGTACTTC; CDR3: CASSPTGGSPLYEQYF
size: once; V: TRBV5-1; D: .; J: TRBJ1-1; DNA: TGCGCCAGTGGACAGTCGAACACTGAAGCTTTCTTT; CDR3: CASGQSNTEAFF
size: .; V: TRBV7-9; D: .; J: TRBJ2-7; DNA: TGTGCCAGCAGCTTAGTGGCGGGAACCTACGAGCAGTACTTC; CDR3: CASSLVAGTYEQYF
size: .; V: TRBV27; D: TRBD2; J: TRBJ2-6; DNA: TGTGCCAGCAGTATGCTTCTAGCGGCTGGGGCCAACGTCCTGACTTTC; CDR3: CASSMLLAAGANVLTF
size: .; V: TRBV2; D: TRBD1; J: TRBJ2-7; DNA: TGTGCCAGCATGGACAGGGTGATCCGCTACGAGCAGTACTTC; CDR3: CASMDRVIRYEQYF
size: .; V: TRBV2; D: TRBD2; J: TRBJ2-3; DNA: TGTGCCAGCAGTGAGGAGGGACTAGCGGGGTTCACAGATACGCAGTATTTT; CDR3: CASSEEGLAGFTDTQYF
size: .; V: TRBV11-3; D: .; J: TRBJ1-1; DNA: TGTGCCAGCAGCTTAGTTTACAGGAACACTGAAGCTTTCTTT; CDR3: CASSLVYRNTEAFF